Each of the 29 T cell receptor beta chains below was sequenced from the same sample in a study of cytomegalovirus exposure and HLA in healthy donors. Only in-frame clones appear in the TCRdb table, and some are missing; sequencing was by immunoSEQ multiplex PCR. The sample shows 150,000 to 200,000 clones, 91% of them seen only once. Material for sequencing was PBMCs. Receptor source: a woman aged 18-29 years in good health and CMV-seropositive.

The chain employs TRBV6-1 and TRBJ1-3; D is ambiguous. Germline V gives CDR1 MNHNS, CDR2 SASEGT. This CDR3 is 14 amino acids long. V was shortened by 6 bases and J by 0 bases, with 9 bases between the two germline ends. CDR3 coding DNA: TGTGCCAGCAGCGGAGGAAACTCTGGAAACACCATATATTTT. Translating gives CASSGGNSGNTIYF.

The chain's CDR3 is CASSPGLAGVYNEQFF. Here the CDR3 DNA reads TGTGCCAGCAGTCCCGGACTAGCGGGGGTGTACAATGAGCAGTTCTTC. The chain uses TRBV5-4 and TRBJ2-1, with 13 nucleotides matching TRBD2. V was pared by 5 bases and J by 4 bases, with 6 bases of the junction left unmatched. There are 16 residues in the CDR3. The germline V gene has CDR1 SGHNT and CDR2 YYREEE (reference sequence).

The chain carries TRBV29-1 and TRBJ2-7; D is uncertain. Germline V gene lookup returns CDR1 SQVTM and CDR2 ANQGSEA. V dropped 1 base and J dropped 3 bases, with 7 bases sitting between them. The CDR3 length is 12 residues. The CDR3, as DNA: TGCAGCGTTGAAGGGGCCGGCTACGAGCAGTACTTC. It translates to CSVEGAGYEQYF.

This clone has just one count. The chain is built from TRBV6-6 and TRBJ2-7; D possibly corresponds to TRBD1 (6 bases). The CDR3 loop spans 13 amino acids. Deletions cut 8 bases from V and 0 bases from J, with 11 bases between. In germline, CDR1 is MNHNY, CDR2 SVGAGI (reference sequence). CDR3 sequence: CASWGRGSYEQYF. In DNA form, the CDR3 reads TGTGCCAGCTGGGGCAGGGGCTCCTACGAGCAGTACTTC.

The CDR3 bases are TGTGCTAGTGGTATCGAGGGAGCGGGAGGGCAAGGGTCCGGGGAGCTGTTTTTT. Translating it yields CASGIEGAGGQGSGELFF. The V gene is TRBV12-5, the J gene TRBJ2-2; 10 bases align to TRBD2. Trimming took 5 bases from V and 6 from J; bases not matched to a gene: 15. The CDR3 is 18 amino acids. From germline, CDR1 is LGHNT and CDR2 FRNRAP.

The chain employs TRBV5-1 and TRBJ2-2; D might be TRBD2 (5 bases). This CDR3 contains 14 residues. V was shortened by 2 bases and J by 3 bases, with 8 bases between the two germline ends. Germline V lookup: CDR1 SGHRS, CDR2 YFSETQ. The CDR3 bases are TGCGCCAGCAGCTTCTCGGGGTACACCGGGGAGCTGTTTTTT. This codes for CASSFSGYTGELFF.

The V call is TRBV2, the J call TRBJ2-7, with D possibly matching TRBD1 (6 bases). V was shortened by 6 bases and J by 5 bases, with 17 bases between the two germline ends. The V gene's germline CDR1 is SNHLY and CDR2 FYNNEI. The CDR3 is made up of 14 amino acids. The CDR3 spells CASSVLYRDHEQYF. In DNA, the CDR3 is TGTGCCAGCAGCGTTCTATACAGGGACCACGAGCAGTACTTC. Using reference TRBV2 and TRBJ2-7 for the parts outside the CDR3, the full variable domain is EPEVTQTPSHQVTQMGQEVILRCVPISNHLYFYWYRQILGQKVEFLVSFYNNEISEKSEIFDDQFSVERPDGSNFTLKIRSTKLEDSAMYFCASSVLYRDHEQYFGPGTRLTVT.

The rearrangement uses TRBV6-6 and TRBJ2-7; tentative D call: TRBD2 (6 bases). This CDR3 is 15 amino acids long. Germline assignment: CDR1 MNHNY and CDR2 SVGAGI (reference sequence). V lost 2 bases and J 2 bases, leaving 13 bases between the germline ends. Here the CDR3 DNA reads TGTGCCAGCAGTTACGAACCCACGGGGGCCTACGAGCAGTACTTC. Residues: CASSYEPTGAYEQYF.

The chain joins TRBV28 to TRBJ2-5; D unresolved. The ends were cut back, 5 bases at V and 4 bases at J, with 14 bases in the middle. CDR1 and CDR2 from the germline V gene are MDHEN and SYDVKM. The CDR3 sequence is 14 residues long. The CDR3 sequence is CASSISGPRETQYF. In DNA form, the CDR3 reads TGTGCCAGCAGTATTTCAGGCCCCCGAGAGACCCAGTACTTC.

The chain carries TRBV9 and TRBJ2-7; D is perhaps TRBD2 (5 bases). Germline V gives CDR1 SGDLS, CDR2 YYNGEE. The V and J ends lost 3 bases and 6 bases respectively, with 10 bases between them. This CDR3 comprises 12 residues. This CDR3 is CASSAASGEQYF. The CDR3 nucleotides are TGTGCCAGCAGCGCGGCCAGCGGCGAGCAGTACTTC.

This chain joins TRBV7-3 and TRBJ2-1; 7 nucleotides align to TRBD2. With V trimmed by 5 bases and J by 1 base, 5 bases remained unmatched. The germline CDR1 and CDR2 sequences are SGHTA and FQGTGA. The CDR3 runs to 15 residues. CDR3 nucleotide sequence: TGTGCCAGCAGCCCTACAGCGGGGTCCTACAATGAGCAGTTCTTC. Amino acids: CASSPTAGSYNEQFF.

The CDR3 region has the DNA TGTGCCAGCAGTGACAGGAATGAGCAGTTCTTC. It translates to CASSDRNEQFF. V usage is TRBV25-1 and J usage is TRBJ2-1; no definite D call. CDR1 is MGHDK, CDR2 SYGVNS, per germline. Between the trimmed V and J ends, which lost 3 bases and 7 bases, there was a span of 4 bases. There are 11 residues in the CDR3.

This chain uses TRBV5-1 with TRBJ2-1, with D perhaps TRBD2 (9 bases). This CDR3 is built from 15 residues. The V and J ends lost 2 bases and 7 bases respectively, with 16 bases between them. Germline V CDR1 and CDR2: SGHRS, YFSETQ. DNA of the CDR3: TGCGCCAGCAGCTTCGACAGGGGACTAGCAAATGAGCAGTTCTTC. Its translation: CASSFDRGLANEQFF.

V usage is TRBV19 and J usage is TRBJ1-1; D not certain. CDR3 size: 13 residues. CDR1 LNHDA and CDR2 SQIVND come from the germline V gene (reference sequence). V was clipped by 3 bases and J by 11 bases, with 16 bases between them. DNA of the CDR3: TGTGCCAGTAGTATGGAGTCATCGGGAGAGGCTTTCTTT. It is translated as CASSMESSGEAFF.

This clone appeared once. This sequence joins TRBV4-2 and TRBJ2-7, with D possibly being TRBD2 (6 bases). The CDR3 extends over 15 amino acids. The ends were cut back, 3 bases at V and 0 bases at J, with 12 bases in the middle. Looked up from germline, CDR1 is LGHNA and CDR2 is YNFKEQ. The CDR3 sequence: CASSHTSGYSYEQYF. In DNA, the CDR3 is TGTGCCAGCAGCCATACCAGCGGGTACTCCTACGAGCAGTACTTC.

V gene TRBV2 combines with J gene TRBJ2-3; D remains ambiguous. Germline V lookup: CDR1 SNHLY, CDR2 FYNNEI. This CDR3 spans 12 amino acids. The germline V and J ends were trimmed by 5 bases and 8 bases, with 11 bases remaining between them. The CDR3 is CASSKLVGTQYF. DNA of the CDR3: TGTGCCAGCAGTAAGTTGGTCGGTACGCAGTATTTT. Supplemented by reference TRBV2 and TRBJ2-3, the full variable domain reads EPEVTQTPSHQVTQMGQEVILRCVPISNHLYFYWYRQILGQKVEFLVSFYNNEISEKSEIFDDQFSVERPDGSNFTLKIRSTKLEDSAMYFCASSKLVGTQYFGPGTRLTVL.

This clone appeared once. This chain joins TRBV19 and TRBJ1-2; 8 bases align to TRBD1. The CDR3 has 17 amino acids. Germline CDR1 LNHDA, CDR2 SQIVND (reference sequence). The V gene end was trimmed by 6 bases and the J gene end by 3 bases; junction bases not matched to a gene: 15. CDR3 amino acids: CASRPWGRGQFDYGYTF. The DNA for the CDR3 is TGTGCCAGTAGACCCTGGGGCAGGGGGCAGTTTGACTATGGCTACACCTTC. Using reference TRBV19 and TRBJ1-2 for the parts outside the CDR3, the full variable domain is DGGITQSPKYLFRKEGQNVTLSCEQNLNHDAMYWYRQDPGQGLRLIYYSQIVNDFQKGDIAEGYSVSREKKESFPLTVTSAQKNPTAFYLCASRPWGRGQFDYGYTFGSGTRLTVV.

V is TRBV6-5 and J is TRBJ2-2; perhaps TRBD2 as D (5 bases). Germline loops: CDR1 MNHEY, CDR2 SVGAGI. Trimming removed 6 bases from V and 5 bases from J, with 16 bases in between. This CDR3 has 15 residues. In DNA, the CDR3 is TGTGCCAGCAGCCCGATAGCTGGCGGGACCGGGGAGCTGTTTTTT. It yields the protein CASSPIAGGTGELFF.

The chain carries TRBV4-2 and TRBJ2-2, with 10 nucleotides matching TRBD2. J gave up 1 base and V 7 bases, and 18 bases lay outside the gene matches. CDR1 is LGHNA, CDR2 YNFKEQ, per germline. The CDR3 covers 20 residues. The CDR3 region is CASTDESHTLAGLNTGELFF. The CDR3 DNA is TGTGCCAGCACCGACGAATCCCACACACTAGCGGGATTGAACACCGGGGAGCTGTTTTTT.

The chain combines TRBV19 with TRBJ2-7, with 11 bases matching TRBD1. This CDR3 is 15 amino acids long. Losses at the gene ends were 5 bases for V and 4 bases for J; bases not matched to a gene: 7. Germline V gene data show CDR1 as LNHDA and CDR2 as SQIVND (reference sequence). The CDR3 sequence is CASSYRGQGAYEQYF. DNA of the CDR3: TGTGCCAGTAGTTACCGAGGACAGGGGGCTTACGAGCAGTACTTC.

This sequence joins TRBV4-3 and TRBJ1-2, with 7 bases aligning to TRBD1. The CDR3 is 15 amino acids. Germline V lookup: CDR1 LGHNA, CDR2 YSLEER. V gave up 3 bases and J gave up 4 bases; unmatched junction bases: 8. CDR3 in amino acids: CASSHLTGVSYGYTF. The CDR3 nucleotides read TGCGCCAGCAGCCATCTTACAGGGGTTTCCTATGGCTACACCTTC.

This chain uses TRBV18 with TRBJ1-2; D unclear. Germline V gene data show CDR1 as KGHSH and CDR2 as LQKENI. The CDR3 contains 16 residues. Trimming removed 2 bases from V and 7 bases from J, with 20 bases in between. The CDR3 sequence: CASSPDTGRASSGYTF. The CDR3, as DNA: TGTGCCAGCTCACCAGACACGGGAAGGGCCTCCAGTGGCTACACCTTC.

This rearrangement joins TRBV6-4 to TRBJ2-1; D gene unclear. CDR1 is MRHNA, CDR2 SNTAGT, per germline. The CDR3 totals 13 residues. V lost 0 bases and J 5 bases, leaving 5 bases between the germline ends. The CDR3, as DNA: TGTGCCAGCAGTGACTCGAGCAACAATGAGCAGTTCTTC. Amino acid sequence: CASSDSSNNEQFF.

The CDR3 here is CASSSSGLANEQYF. The CDR3 nucleotides are TGTGCCAGCAGCTCTTCGGGACTAGCGAATGAGCAGTACTTC. The chain is built from TRBV11-3 and TRBJ2-7, with 10 bases fitting TRBD2. The CDR3 contains 14 residues. Germline assignment: CDR1 SGHNT and CDR2 YENEEA. V lost 4 bases and J lost 7; bases outside the gene matches: 7.

This CDR3 is CAWIPQDRGPYEQYF. CDR3 nucleotides: TGTGCCTGGATTCCCCAGGACAGGGGACCTTACGAGCAGTACTTC. The chain joins TRBV30 to TRBJ2-7; 9 nucleotides match TRBD1. The V gene end was trimmed by 4 bases and the J gene end by 4 bases; junction bases not matched to a gene: 11. This CDR3 region has 15 residues. The V gene's germline CDR1 is GTSNPN and CDR2 SVGIG (reference sequence).

This clone has just one count. The V call is TRBV5-1, the J call TRBJ1-6; 9 bases match TRBD1. CDR1 and CDR2 (germline): SGHRS, YFSETQ. The CDR3 is made up of 16 amino acids. V was clipped by 1 base and J by 3 bases; unmatched bases: 2. In DNA, the CDR3 is TGCGCCAGCAGCTTGAGGACAGGGGACTATAATTCACCCCTCCACTTT. Its translation: CASSLRTGDYNSPLHF.

The CDR3 DNA follows: TGCAGCGACCAGGACAGGATATCCTACGAGCAGTACTTC. Residues: CSDQDRISYEQYF. The chain uses TRBV29-1 and TRBJ2-7, with 7 bases fitting TRBD1. V gave up 7 bases and J gave up 1 base; unmatched junction bases: 7. Germline V gene lookup returns CDR1 SQVTM and CDR2 ANQGSEA. CDR3 length equals 13 residues.

The J gene is TRBJ2-3, the V gene TRBV7-2; TRBD1 matches 10 bases. Losses at the gene ends were 4 bases for V and 6 bases for J; bases not matched to a gene: 7. The CDR3 length is 15 residues. Germline assignment: CDR1 SGHTA and CDR2 FQGNSA. CDR3 bases: TGTGCCAGCAGCTCTAACGACAGGGGGCTCGATACGCAGTATTTT. It encodes CASSSNDRGLDTQYF.

This CDR3 is CAWRDSNEAFF. The CDR3 DNA follows: TGTGCCTGGAGGGACAGCAATGAAGCTTTCTTT. The chain joins TRBV30 to TRBJ1-1; D perhaps matches TRBD1 (6 bases). Trimming left V 3 bases short and J 7 bases short, with 9 bases between. The CDR3 is made up of 11 amino acids. Looked up from germline, CDR1 is GTSNPN and CDR2 is SVGIG (reference sequence).